One TCR beta chain is described in this entry. Its antigen is unknown. These data come from a study of STAT5B mutations in CD4+ large granular lymphocyte leukemia. Regarding the study as a whole: Top patient clones used TRBV06 genes more often: 8/27 versus 2/35 in controls. CD4-sorted patient repertoires seemed more clonal than healthy CD4+ repertoires.

V shed 5 bases and J shed 3 bases, with 9 bases lying between them. The CDR3 covers 12 residues. Per the germline V gene, CDR1 is SGHRS and CDR2 is YFSETQ. Control samples were healthy donors' buffy coats. This was a survey-level run. TCRdb keeps only in-frame clones here, not all; method: immunoSEQ multiplex PCR. Among about 35,000 clones listed, about three quarters were seen once. What was sequenced was CD4+ T cells from blood buffy coats. This TCR came from a human donor in good health. J is TRBJ2-7 and V is TRBV5-1; a possible D gene is TRBD2 (6 bases). The chain's CDR3 is CASRKEGYEQYF. The CDR3 DNA reads as TGCGCCAGCAGGAAGGAGGGCTACGAGCAGTACTTC.